This entry lists 22 T cell receptor beta chains sequenced from one sample in a study of Graves' ophthalmopathy and Graves' hyperthyroidism. RNA transcripts provided the template for amplifying TCR beta CDR3 regions. The workflow started with a first-round RT-PCR run with HTBI primers and then moved on to a second-round multiplex PCR. One entry per CDR3 protein, called by TCRdb with MiXCR from the multiplex PCR reads. The sample has some 360,000 distinct CDR3 sequences; roughly 15% are singletons. Sequenced input: peripheral blood. The receptor source for this set is an adult woman with stable Graves' hyperthyroidism.

The V gene is TRBV5-1, the J gene TRBJ2-5; no definite D call. The CDR3 is made up of 14 amino acids. Germline CDR1 and CDR2: SGHRS and YFSETQ. V was cut by 1 base and J by 0 bases, with 7 bases left in between. The CDR3 nucleotides read TGCGCCAGCAGCTTGACGGGCAACCAAGAGACCCAGTACTTC. This encodes CASSLTGNQETQYF.

The sample holds many counts of this clonotype. The rearrangement joins TRBV10-3 to TRBJ1-6; 9 bases are shared with TRBD1. Germline V gives CDR1 ENHRY, CDR2 SYGVKD. This CDR3 is built from 16 residues. Trimming removed 6 bases from V and 9 bases from J; junction bases left unmatched: 12. The DNA for the CDR3 is TGTGCCATCAGCGAGGGGTCCGGGACAGGGTTTTCACCCCTCCACTTT. Residues: CAISEGSGTGFSPLHF.

The V and J genes are TRBV6-2 or TRBV6-3 and TRBJ2-7, with 11 bases matching TRBD2. V trimming: 5 bases; J trimming: 3 bases; junction bases outside the gene matches: 12. The CDR3 consists of 17 residues. Germline V gene sequence: CDR1 MNHEY, CDR2 SVGEGT. This chain's CDR3 is CASSRGTSGGDSYEQYF. Here the CDR3 DNA reads TGTGCCAGCAGTCGAGGGACTAGCGGCGGAGATAGCTACGAGCAGTACTTC.

This clonotype was recorded many times. The chain couples TRBV12-5 to TRBJ2-7, with 16 bases lining up with TRBD2. The J segment lost 7 bases and the V segment lost 1 base, leaving 10 bases of the junction unmatched. Per the germline V gene, CDR1 is LGHNT and CDR2 is FRNRAP. The CDR3 has 18 residues. The CDR3 bases are TGTGCTAGTGGTTTGGGGGGACTAGCGGGAGGGCCGTTCAGGGAGCAGTACTTC. Its translation: CASGLGGLAGGPFREQYF.

This clonotype has a count of ten or more. The chain has TRBV5-1 and TRBJ1-2; D might be TRBD1 (6 bases). V dropped 0 bases and J dropped 8 bases, with 17 bases sitting between them. Germline CDR1 is SGHRS and CDR2 is YFSETQ. This CDR3 has 15 residues. CDR3 DNA sequence: TGCGCCAGCAGCTTGGCCGAGTGGACAGAGCGGGGCTACACCTTC. This encodes CASSLAEWTERGYTF.

There are many counts of this clonotype. The chain combines TRBV10-3 with TRBJ2-5; 8 bases match TRBD1. The CDR3 is 13 residues long. V shed 5 bases and J 4 bases; nucleotides not matched to a gene: 3. Germline V gene lookup returns CDR1 ENHRY and CDR2 SYGVKD. In nucleotides, the CDR3 is TGTGCCATCAGTTCAGGGGGCCGAGAGACCCAGTACTTC. Translating gives CAISSGGRETQYF.

V and J are TRBV29-1 and TRBJ2-5; D remains ambiguous. Germline loops: CDR1 SQVTM, CDR2 ANQGSEA. The ends were cut back, 3 bases at V and 3 bases at J, with 11 bases in the middle. The CDR3 length is 13 residues. Written as DNA, the CDR3 is TGCAGCGTTGAGGGCACCCCAAAAGAGACCCAGTACTTC. It encodes CSVEGTPKETQYF. Variable domain in full (rest from reference TRBV29-1 and TRBJ2-5): SAVISQKPSRDICQRGTSLTIQCQVDSQVTMMFWYRQQPGQSLTLIATANQGSEATYESGFVIDKFPISRPNLTFSTLTVSNMSPEDSSIYLCSVEGTPKETQYFGPGTRLLVL.

This clonotype has ten or more counts. The CDR3 bases are TGTGCCAGCAGTTCCCGGGACGGAAGAGGCAATCAGCCCCAGCATTTT. Translated, it gives CASSSRDGRGNQPQHF. The V and J genes are TRBV6-5 and TRBJ1-5; maybe TRBD1 (5 bases). The V gene lost 4 bases and the J gene lost 2 bases, with 15 bases spanning the gap. Germline CDR1 reads MNHEY; CDR2 reads SVGAGI. CDR3 length equals 16 residues.

The V call is TRBV20-1, the J call TRBJ1-1, with D uncertain. This CDR3 has 14 amino acids. The V and J ends lost 0 bases and 0 bases respectively, with 8 bases between them. Germline V gene sequence: CDR1 DFQATT, CDR2 SNEGSKA (reference sequence). CDR3 nucleotide sequence: TGCAGTGCTAGAGATCCAATAATGAACACTGAAGCTTTCTTT. The encoded protein is CSARDPIMNTEAFF.

This clonotype was seen at least ten times. The chain recombines TRBV25-1 with TRBJ1-5, with D tentatively TRBD1 (6 bases). Germline V gene sequence: CDR1 MGHDK, CDR2 SYGVNS. Trimming removed 5 bases at V and 6 bases at J, with 14 bases between. This CDR3 is built from 14 residues. CDR3 in amino acids: CASSQTGSGQPQHF. The CDR3 region has the DNA TGTGCCAGCAGTCAAACAGGGTCCGGTCAGCCCCAGCATTTT.

In its sample, this clonotype was seen many times. The CDR3 here is CASSYQGAAFF. CDR3 DNA: TGTGCCAGCAGTTATCAGGGGGCGGCTTTCTTT. The chain combines TRBV6-2 or TRBV6-3 with TRBJ1-1; TRBD1 matches at 8 bases. The junction had 2 bases not matched to a gene; V was cut back by 3 bases and J by 11 bases. CDR1 and CDR2 from the germline V gene are MNHEY and SVGEGT. The CDR3 extends over 11 amino acids.

At least ten counts were recorded for this clonotype. This chain uses TRBV28 with TRBJ1-5; D gene uncertain. With 6 bases removed from V and 1 base from J, the gap between germline ends came to 7 bases. This CDR3 spans 13 amino acids. From germline, CDR1 is MDHEN and CDR2 SYDVKM. This chain's CDR3 is CASRGLSNQPQHF. CDR3 nucleotide sequence: TGTGCCAGCAGGGGTTTAAGCAATCAGCCCCAGCATTTT.

The gene calls are TRBV28 and TRBJ2-5; 8 nucleotides agree with TRBD2. CDR3 length equals 17 residues. After removal of 2 bases from V and 7 bases from J, the junction contained 15 bases not matched to a gene. In germline, CDR1 is MDHEN, CDR2 SYDVKM. Here the CDR3 DNA reads TGTGCCAGCAGTTTAGGTCGGGGGGGGCATTCGTTTGGGACCCAGTACTTC. Translating gives CASSLGRGGHSFGTQYF.

This sequence joins TRBV9 and TRBJ1-1, with a possible D match to TRBD1 (6 bases). The V end was cut by 3 bases, the J end by 1 base, with 13 bases between. Looked up from germline, CDR1 is SGDLS and CDR2 is YYNGEE. This CDR3 has 15 amino acids. The CDR3 nucleotides read TGTGCCAGCAGCGCCGGCAGGACAGCGAACACTGAAGCTTTCTTT. This gives the protein CASSAGRTANTEAFF. The full variable domain, rest sourced from reference TRBV9 and TRBJ1-1, is DSGVTQTPKHLITATGQRVTLRCSPRSGDLSVYWYQQSLDQGLQFLIQYYNGEERAKGNILERFSAQQFPDLHSELNLSSLELGDSALYFCASSAGRTANTEAFFGQGTRLTVV.

A word on this clonotype: One end of the junction is discordant with germline, which a read error may explain. The chain couples TRBV7-2 to TRBJ2-7; TRBD2 matches 10 bases. This CDR3 has 15 residues. The germline gives CDR1 SGHTA, CDR2 FQGNSA. CDR3 DNA: TGTGCCAGCAGCTTAGGCCTAGCGGGAGCCCACGAGCAGTACTTT. Protein: CASSLGLAGAHEQYF.

This clonotype was found many times. The chain combines TRBV7-9 with TRBJ2-2, with D possibly being TRBD1 (5 bases). The CDR3 loop spans 14 amino acids. Germline loops: CDR1 SEHNR, CDR2 FQNEAQ (reference sequence). V was trimmed by 5 bases and J by 3 bases, leaving 10 bases between them. The CDR3 is CASSPVGDTGELFF. The CDR3 nucleotides are TGTGCCAGCAGCCCGGTAGGGGACACCGGGGAGCTGTTTTTT. Full variable domain (outside the CDR3, taken from reference TRBV7-9 and TRBJ2-2): DTGVSQNPRHKITKRGQNVTFRCDPISEHNRLYWYRQTLGQGPEFLTYFQNEAQLEKSRLLSDRFSAERPKGSFSTLEIQRTEQGDSAMYLCASSPVGDTGELFFGEGSRLTVL.

This clonotype was detected a few times. CDR3 coding DNA: TGCAGTGCCAGACAGATTTTAAACACCGGGGAGCTGTTTTTT. Its translation is CSARQILNTGELFF. The chain is built from TRBV20-1 and TRBJ2-2, with D tentatively TRBD1 (5 bases). This CDR3 is built from 14 residues. The germline V and J ends were trimmed by 6 bases and 2 bases, with 13 bases remaining between them. The germline gives CDR1 DFQATT, CDR2 SNEGSKA (reference sequence).

This clonotype was observed many times. This chain links TRBV28 with TRBJ1-1; D remains unclear. Germline CDR1 MDHEN, CDR2 SYDVKM. The V end was cut by 1 base, the J end by 2 bases, with 11 bases between. CDR3 size: 15 residues. The CDR3 DNA is TGTGCCAGCAGTTTATTTGGGGAGGATAACACTGAAGCTTTCTTT. Translation: CASSLFGEDNTEAFF.

Regarding this clonotype: Germline is not matched at one junction end, which may reflect a read error. The J gene is TRBJ1-5, the V gene TRBV4-2; D unresolved. CDR1 and CDR2 (germline): LGHNA, YNFKEQ. This CDR3 is 13 amino acids long. The DNA for the CDR3 is TGTGCCAGCAGTCAAGACTTGCGTAATTCCCAGCATTTT. Protein product: CASSQDLRNSQHF.

In its sample, this clonotype was seen many times. The chain employs TRBV11-2 and TRBJ2-7, with 14 bases identical to TRBD2. This CDR3 is built from 14 residues. With V trimmed by 7 bases and J by 7 bases, 6 bases remained unmatched. Per germline, CDR1 SGHAT and CDR2 FQNNGV. This chain's CDR3 is CASTGTSGSREQYF. The CDR3 DNA reads as TGTGCCAGCACCGGGACTAGCGGGAGCCGGGAGCAGTACTTC.

This clonotype showed up just a few times. Being one base from a much bigger clone, this may be a read error. The chain couples TRBV2 to TRBJ1-1; D might be TRBD1 (5 bases). The CDR3 sequence is 15 residues long. The germline gives CDR1 SNHLY, CDR2 FYNNEI. This CDR3 is CASRPSGGANTEACF. The CDR3 DNA reads TGTGCCAGCCGCCCCTCGGGAGGGGCGAACACTGAAGCTTGCTTT.

This clonotype was seen a handful of times. V is TRBV6-1 and J is TRBJ2-1, with 7 positions matching TRBD2. V shed 9 bases and J 8 bases; nucleotides not matched to a gene: 7. CDR1 is MNHNS and CDR2 is SASEGT in the germline V gene. This CDR3 region has 12 residues. CDR3 sequence: CASRRLAHEQFF. The CDR3 DNA is TGTGCCAGTAGAAGACTAGCCCATGAGCAGTTCTTC.